What follows is one T cell receptor beta chain and its context. The antigen is not known. This specimen belongs to a study of tumor-infiltrating lymphocytes in primary liver carcinoma. Study-level information: Samples returned roughly 3.65 to 7.5 million productive TCRbeta reads, a yield that was similar across tissue types. Study-wide results and limits: Tumor tissue displayed a significantly greater top-250-clone fraction than blood (p = 0.039). Tumor-adjacent and tumor-blood pairs displayed less overlap than did pairs of tumor regions.

Germline V gives CDR1 MDHEN, CDR2 SYDVKM. Trimming shortened V by 8 bases and J by 0 bases, and 13 bases separated the two germline ends. There are 14 residues in the CDR3. The template, roughly 510 ng total RNA, yielded TCR beta cDNA made with a constant-region primer. Each TCR beta library was derived from three nested multiplex PCR rounds that employed slightly modified ARM-PCR. Use of TRBV1-TRBV30 forward primers with a C-beta reverse primer characterized the first two PCR rounds, which lasted ten to eleven cycles each. TCRdb used MiXCR to reprocess the multiplex PCR reads, holding one entry per CDR3 protein. This sample has 330,000 or so distinct CDR3 sequences, with about 61% found just once. They got blood RNA out of unsorted whole blood and also pulled out germline DNA. The patients carried chronic HBV infection and had received no treatment.

The sequence was obtained from a man between 40 and 49 years old with primary liver carcinoma and hepatitis B virus infection. The sequenced sample consisted of peripheral blood. This chain joins TRBV28 and TRBJ2-5, with TRBD1 as a possible D gene (6 bases). In DNA form, the CDR3 reads TGTGCCAGCGGTGCCGGACAGAACCAAGAGACCCAGTACTTC. Residues: CASGAGQNQETQYF.